These 3 T cell receptor beta chains originate from one sample sequenced in a study of cytomegalovirus exposure and HLA in healthy donors. Use of 60 Vbeta and 13 Jbeta primers characterized the PCR. Some clones are missing from TCRdb's copy, which holds only in-frame ones; the method was immunoSEQ multiplex PCR. The sample consists of about 160,000 clones, 84% of them appearing once. Sequencing was carried out using PBMCs. These TCRs come from a man aged 18 to 30 in good health and CMV-seronegative.

The J gene is TRBJ2-2, the V gene TRBV4-3, with 9 positions matching TRBD2. V dropped 0 bases and J dropped 3; count of bases not matched to a gene: 17. The germline V gene encodes CDR1 LGHNA and CDR2 YSLEER. The CDR3 is 21 residues long. The CDR3 nucleotides read TGCGCCAGCAGCCAAGACCTGAGGGTTATAGCGGGAGCGGACGACACCGGGGAGCTGTTTTTT. Amino acids: CASSQDLRVIAGADDTGELFF.

V is TRBV9 and J is TRBJ1-1; maybe TRBD1 (6 bases). The V and J ends lost 4 bases and 1 base respectively, with 11 bases between them. Germline V lookup: CDR1 SGDLS, CDR2 YYNGEE. This CDR3 is 14 amino acids long. CDR3 sequence: CASSPGQRNTEAFF. The CDR3 DNA sequence: TGTGCCAGCAGCCCAGGACAGAGGAACACTGAAGCTTTCTTT.

V usage is TRBV4-2 and J usage is TRBJ1-3; D gene uncertain. The CDR3 has 16 residues. Trimming shortened V by 6 bases and J by 0 bases, and 15 bases separated the two germline ends. CDR1 is LGHNA and CDR2 is YNFKEQ in the germline V gene. As DNA, the CDR3 is TGTGCCAGCAGACAGACCAGATACAGCTCTGGAAACACCATATATTTT. It specifies CASRQTRYSSGNTIYF.